The next 26 T cell receptor beta chains were all read from a single sample in a study of CD8+ T cells in alopecia areata. After isolation, RNA underwent reverse transcription to generate cDNA as the sequencing template. This table comes from immunoSEQ multiplex PCR, and its TCRdb copy is limited to in-frame clones, with some not included. This sample carries about 98,000 clones, roughly 42% of them seen once, and the ten largest clones take under 0.9%. The sequencing input was CD4+ T cells sorted from blood. Source of these receptors: a human donor with alopecia areata.

A word on this clone: Other DNA sequences in the same sample also yield this CDR3. The chain employs TRBV29-1 and TRBJ2-7, with D perhaps assigned TRBD1 or TRBD2 (5 bases each). Trimming took 6 bases from V and 0 from J, leaving 9 bases between them. The CDR3 sequence is 12 residues long. CDR1 is SQVTM, CDR2 ANQGSEA, per germline. The CDR3: CSVGESSYEQYF. The CDR3 coding sequence is TGCAGCGTAGGGGAGAGCTCCTACGAGCAGTACTTC.

This clone was recorded only once. CDR3 loop: CASSLAANSETQYF. In DNA, the CDR3 is TGTGCCAGCAGCTTAGCGGCAAACTCGGAGACCCAGTACTTC. The chain combines TRBV7-9 with TRBJ2-5; D is unresolved. The CDR3 extends over 14 amino acids. Looked up from germline, CDR1 is SEHNR and CDR2 is FQNEAQ (reference sequence). V was clipped by 0 bases and J by 5 bases, with 10 bases between them.

The chain recombines TRBV27 with TRBJ1-1, with TRBD1 identical over 7 bases. The CDR3 consists of 13 residues. CDR1 and CDR2 (germline): MNHEY, SMNVEV (reference sequence). The junction had 7 bases not matched to a gene; V was cut back by 5 bases and J by 7 bases. This CDR3 is CASSPGQRYEAFF. CDR3 bases: TGTGCCAGCAGTCCGGGACAGCGGTATGAAGCTTTCTTT.

The table lists this clone with a few counts. The CDR3 region is CASSFGPSLDTQYF. The CDR3 DNA follows: TGTGCCAGCAGCTTCGGGCCGTCCTTAGATACGCAGTATTTT. This chain connects TRBV7-3 to TRBJ2-3; no clear D. CDR1 is SGHTA, CDR2 FQGTGA, per germline. V was cut by 3 bases and J by 5 bases, with 12 bases left in between. This CDR3 is built from 14 residues.

This clone has only a few counts. V usage is TRBV30 and J usage is TRBJ1-1; D gene unclear. CDR3 size: 12 residues. V was pared by 0 bases and J by 5 bases, with 7 bases between. Germline CDR1 GTSNPN, CDR2 SVGIG (reference sequence). In nucleotides, the CDR3 is TGTGCCTGGAGTGTATCACAGACTGAAGCTTTCTTT. Its protein is CAWSVSQTEAFF.

V is TRBV29-1 and J is TRBJ2-7; a weak D match, TRBD1 (6 bases). TRBJ2-5 matches the DNA end more closely, so the J call is doubtful. The CDR3 has 13 amino acids. Germline CDR1 reads SQVTM; CDR2 reads ANQGSEA. CDR3: CSARDTSEETQYF. As DNA, the CDR3 is TGCAGCGCACGGGACACCTCGGAGGAGACCCAGTACTTC.

The genes are TRBV5-1 and TRBJ2-3; 9 bases line up with TRBD1. CDR1 and CDR2 (germline): SGHRS, YFSETQ. With V trimmed by 0 bases and J by 3 bases, 5 bases remained unmatched. The CDR3 totals 16 residues. The CDR3 reads CASSLEDRGMTDTQYF. The DNA for the CDR3 is TGCGCCAGCAGCTTGGAGGACAGGGGAATGACAGATACGCAGTATTTT. Complete variable domain (other parts from reference TRBV5-1 and TRBJ2-3): KAGVTQTPRYLIKTRGQQVTLSCSPISGHRSVSWYQQTPGQGLQFLFEYFSETQRNKGNFPGRFSGRQFSNSRSEMNVSTLELGDSALYLCASSLEDRGMTDTQYFGPGTRLTVL.

Only a few counts were recorded for this clone. The rearrangement joins TRBV28 to TRBJ2-7, with TRBD1 identical over 7 bases. The CDR3 sequence is 14 residues long. The V gene's germline CDR1 is MDHEN and CDR2 SYDVKM. Trimming took 7 bases from V and 2 from J; bases not matched to a gene: 8. CDR3 amino acids: CASTLGTVTYEQYF. In DNA form, the CDR3 reads TGTGCCAGCACCCTAGGGACAGTCACCTACGAGCAGTACTTC.

The V call is TRBV29-1, the J call TRBJ1-1; no definite D call. Trimming pared 7 bases from V and 0 bases from J, leaving 9 bases between. The CDR3 consists of 12 residues. Germline V gene lookup returns CDR1 SQVTM and CDR2 ANQGSEA. The CDR3: CSASQLNTEAFF. In DNA form, the CDR3 reads TGCAGCGCATCGCAGTTGAACACTGAAGCTTTCTTT.

The chain combines TRBV23-1 with TRBJ1-5; D remains unclear. TRBV23-1 is marked as an open reading frame, function uncertain. V gave up 4 bases and J gave up 0 bases, with 7 bases separating them. The CDR3 runs to 14 residues. The CDR3 DNA reads TGCGCCAGCAGTCGTGGTTATAGCAATCAGCCCCAGCATTTT. This translates into CASSRGYSNQPQHF.

The genes are TRBV2 and TRBJ1-5, with 10 nucleotides matching TRBD1. V trimming: 5 bases; J trimming: 9 bases; junction bases outside the gene matches: 7. CDR3 length: 14 amino acids. CDR1 and CDR2 from the germline V gene are SNHLY and FYNNEI. CDR3: CASSLDRGYRPQHF. The CDR3 DNA sequence: TGTGCCAGCAGTTTGGACAGGGGGTACCGGCCCCAGCATTTT.

The V call is TRBV30, the J call TRBJ1-2; 7 bases align to TRBD1. The ends lost 2 bases at V and 4 bases at J; junction bases unmatched: 4. CDR1 is GTSNPN and CDR2 is SVGIG in the germline V gene (reference sequence). The CDR3 length is 13 residues. CDR3 loop: CAWSLTGTYGYTF. CDR3 DNA sequence: TGTGCCTGGAGTCTGACAGGGACCTATGGCTACACCTTC.

This sequence joins TRBV29-1 and TRBJ2-5, with D tentatively TRBD2 (6 bases). Germline values: CDR1 SQVTM, CDR2 ANQGSEA. The CDR3 sequence is 14 residues long. V shed 6 bases and J shed 4 bases, with 18 bases lying between them. This CDR3 is CSVGVAGLLETQYF. CDR3 nucleotide sequence: TGCAGCGTAGGTGTTGCGGGATTGTTAGAGACCCAGTACTTC.

V and J are TRBV9 and TRBJ1-2; D remains ambiguous. Germline V gene data show CDR1 as SGDLS and CDR2 as YYNGEE. The CDR3 contains 13 residues. V was clipped by 0 bases and J by 5 bases, with 8 bases between them. The CDR3 DNA sequence: TGTGCCAGCAGCGTAGACTCAGAATATGGCTACACCTTC. This translates into CASSVDSEYGYTF.

In its sample, this clone was seen a few times. V gene TRBV19 combines with J gene TRBJ2-7; TRBD1 agrees at 7 bases. The germline V gene has CDR1 LNHDA and CDR2 SQIVND (reference sequence). The CDR3 is made up of 15 amino acids. Trimming cost V 5 bases and J 3 bases; bases outside gene matches: 10. The CDR3 nucleotides read TGTGCCAGTAGTGTACAGGGGTCCGATGACTACGAGCAGTACTTC. Translated: CASSVQGSDDYEQYF.

The J gene is TRBJ2-3, the V gene TRBV5-1, with a possible D match to TRBD1 (6 bases). The V end lost 4 bases, the J end lost 2 bases, and 14 bases lay between the germline ends. This CDR3 is 15 amino acids long. Germline V lookup: CDR1 SGHRS, CDR2 YFSETQ. CDR3 coding DNA: TGCGCCAGCAGCAGCACAGGGTTCTACACAGATACGCAGTATTTT. As protein: CASSSTGFYTDTQYF. The variable domain in full, completed from reference TRBV5-1 and TRBJ2-3, reads KAGVTQTPRYLIKTRGQQVTLSCSPISGHRSVSWYQQTPGQGLQFLFEYFSETQRNKGNFPGRFSGRQFSNSRSEMNVSTLELGDSALYLCASSSTGFYTDTQYFGPGTRLTVL.

This clone was observed a few times. This chain links TRBV18 with TRBJ1-4, with D unresolved. V shed 3 bases and J shed 0 bases, with 5 bases lying between them. The CDR3 loop spans 14 amino acids. Germline V CDR1 and CDR2: KGHSH, LQKENI. The CDR3 DNA sequence: TGTGCCAGCTCACCGAGTGCAACTAATGAAAAACTGTTTTTT. Translating it yields CASSPSATNEKLFF.

The chain recombines TRBV29-1 with TRBJ2-7; unclear D gene. The CDR3 runs 14 residues. CDR1 is SQVTM, CDR2 ANQGSEA, per germline. Trimming stripped 3 bases from V and 0 bases from J, with 12 bases between. The CDR3 nucleotides read TGCAGCGTTGACCCCCTAGGTAGCTCCTACGAGCAGTACTTC. Amino acids: CSVDPLGSSYEQYF.

V gene TRBV7-2 combines with J gene TRBJ2-5; 8 bases map to TRBD1. Trimming cost V 5 bases and J 5 bases; bases outside gene matches: 4. The CDR3 contains 13 residues. The germline gives CDR1 SGHTA, CDR2 FQGNSA. CDR3 DNA sequence: TGTGCCAGCAGCCTCAGGACAGGGGAGACCCAGTACTTC. Residues: CASSLRTGETQYF.

This chain uses TRBV5-1 with TRBJ2-7; D possibly corresponds to TRBD1 (6 bases). The CDR3 totals 14 residues. V was pared by 7 bases and J by 2 bases, with 16 bases between. Per germline, CDR1 SGHRS and CDR2 YFSETQ. The CDR3: CASSSSDSTYEQYF. The CDR3 coding sequence is TGCGCCAGCTCCTCCTCGGACAGTACCTACGAGCAGTACTTC.

The chain uses TRBV7-3 and TRBJ2-2; D is possibly TRBD2 (5 bases). The CDR3 runs 17 residues. Between the trimmed V and J ends, which lost 5 bases and 1 base, there was a span of 17 bases. Germline V gives CDR1 SGHTA, CDR2 FQGTGA. CDR3 loop: CASSRSPRGLNTGELFF. The CDR3 nucleotides read TGTGCCAGCAGCCGTAGTCCGAGAGGGCTGAACACCGGGGAGCTGTTTTTT.

This clone was picked up a small number of times. The rearrangement links TRBV29-1 to TRBJ2-3; D is tentatively TRBD1 or TRBD2 (6 bases each). The CDR3 loop spans 13 amino acids. Germline V lookup: CDR1 SQVTM, CDR2 ANQGSEA. V lost 5 bases and J lost 6, with 15 bases in between. CDR3 nucleotide sequence: TGCAGCGTTAGGACGGGGGCCAGGGATACGCAGTATTTT. Translating it yields CSVRTGARDTQYF.

This clone was observed a handful of times. The V and J genes are TRBV6-6 and TRBJ2-5; D call uncertain. V was shortened by 7 bases and J by 5 bases, with 11 bases between the two germline ends. Per the germline V gene, CDR1 is MNHNY and CDR2 is SVGAGI (reference sequence). This CDR3 is built from 12 residues. The CDR3 here is CASKRTEETQYF. The CDR3 bases are TGTGCCAGCAAGCGAACAGAGGAGACCCAGTACTTC.

The chain combines TRBV29-1 with TRBJ2-3; D tentatively fits TRBD1 or TRBD2 (5 bases each). V shed 5 bases and J shed 8 bases, with 11 bases lying between them. This CDR3 spans 11 amino acids. Germline assignment: CDR1 SQVTM and CDR2 ANQGSEA. In DNA, the CDR3 is TGCAGCGTTCCGGGGACCCTTACGCAGTATTTT. Its protein product is CSVPGTLTQYF.

This clone was counted only a few times. The chain carries TRBV15 and TRBJ2-1, with TRBD2 matching over 10 bases. V shed 2 bases, J shed 4 bases, and the junction held 2 bases outside the gene matches. The germline V gene encodes CDR1 LNHNV and CDR2 YYDKDF (reference sequence). This CDR3 spans 15 amino acids. CDR3 in DNA: TGTGCCACCAGCAGAACTAGCGGGGAATACAATGAGCAGTTCTTC. Protein: CATSRTSGEYNEQFF.

V usage is TRBV5-1 and J usage is TRBJ2-7; 9 positions match TRBD1. The ends lost 4 bases at V and 6 bases at J; junction bases unmatched: 11. The CDR3 spans 15 residues. Germline CDR1 reads SGHRS; CDR2 reads YFSETQ. The CDR3 reads CASSEEDRGFGEQYF. The CDR3 nucleotides read TGCGCCAGCAGCGAGGAAGACAGGGGGTTTGGCGAGCAGTACTTC.